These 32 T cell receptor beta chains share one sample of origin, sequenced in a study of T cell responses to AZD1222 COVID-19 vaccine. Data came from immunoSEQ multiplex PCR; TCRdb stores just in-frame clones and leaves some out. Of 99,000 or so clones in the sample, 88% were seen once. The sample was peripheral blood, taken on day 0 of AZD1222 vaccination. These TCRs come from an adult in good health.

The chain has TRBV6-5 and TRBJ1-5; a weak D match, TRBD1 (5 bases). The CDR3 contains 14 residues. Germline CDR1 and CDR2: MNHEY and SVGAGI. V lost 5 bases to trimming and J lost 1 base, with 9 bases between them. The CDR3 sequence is CASSTGVSNQPQHF. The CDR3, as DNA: TGTGCCAGCAGTACAGGAGTGAGCAATCAGCCCCAGCATTTT.

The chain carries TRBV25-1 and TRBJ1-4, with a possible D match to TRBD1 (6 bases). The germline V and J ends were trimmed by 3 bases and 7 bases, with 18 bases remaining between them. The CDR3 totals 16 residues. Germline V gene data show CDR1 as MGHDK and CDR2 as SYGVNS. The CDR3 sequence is CASSDHGGPEIEKLFF. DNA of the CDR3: TGTGCCAGCAGTGACCATGGGGGCCCAGAGATTGAAAAACTGTTTTTT.

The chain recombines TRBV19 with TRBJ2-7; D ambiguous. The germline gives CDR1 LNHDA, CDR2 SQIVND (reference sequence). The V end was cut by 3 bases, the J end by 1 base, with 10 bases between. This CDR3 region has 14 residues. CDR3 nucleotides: TGTGCCAGTAGTATGGTCCATGGATCCTACGAGCAGTACTTC. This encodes CASSMVHGSYEQYF. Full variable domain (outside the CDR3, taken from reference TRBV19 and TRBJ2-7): DGGITQSPKYLFRKEGQNVTLSCEQNLNHDAMYWYRQDPGQGLRLIYYSQIVNDFQKGDIAEGYSVSREKKESFPLTVTSAQKNPTAFYLCASSMVHGSYEQYFGPGTRLTVT.

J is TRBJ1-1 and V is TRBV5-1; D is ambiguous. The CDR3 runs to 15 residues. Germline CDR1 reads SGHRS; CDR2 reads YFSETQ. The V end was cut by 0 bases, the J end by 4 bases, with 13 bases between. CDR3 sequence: CASSLDHPGSTEAFF. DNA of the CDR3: TGCGCCAGCAGCTTGGATCATCCGGGGTCCACTGAAGCTTTCTTT. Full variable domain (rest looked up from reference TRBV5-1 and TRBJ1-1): KAGVTQTPRYLIKTRGQQVTLSCSPISGHRSVSWYQQTPGQGLQFLFEYFSETQRNKGNFPGRFSGRQFSNSRSEMNVSTLELGDSALYLCASSLDHPGSTEAFFGQGTRLTVV.

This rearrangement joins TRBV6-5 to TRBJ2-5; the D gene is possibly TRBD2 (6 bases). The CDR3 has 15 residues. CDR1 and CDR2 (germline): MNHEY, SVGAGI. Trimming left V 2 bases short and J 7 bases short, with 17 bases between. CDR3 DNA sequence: TGTGCCAGCAGTTACACCGGGGGAGAAGCTGGGACCCAGTACTTC. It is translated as CASSYTGGEAGTQYF.

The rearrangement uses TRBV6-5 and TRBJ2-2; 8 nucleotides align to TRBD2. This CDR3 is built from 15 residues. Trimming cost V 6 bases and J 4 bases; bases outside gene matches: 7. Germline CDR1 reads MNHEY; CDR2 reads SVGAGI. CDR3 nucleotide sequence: TGTGCCAGCAGATGGGAAGCGGGAGTCACCGGGGAGCTGTTTTTT. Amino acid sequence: CASRWEAGVTGELFF.

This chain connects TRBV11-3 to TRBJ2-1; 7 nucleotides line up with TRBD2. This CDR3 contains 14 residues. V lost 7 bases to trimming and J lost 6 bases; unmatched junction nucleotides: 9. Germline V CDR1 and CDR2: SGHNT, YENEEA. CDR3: CASMGGGGGNEQFF. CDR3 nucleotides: TGTGCCAGCATGGGCGGGGGTGGAGGCAATGAGCAGTTCTTC.

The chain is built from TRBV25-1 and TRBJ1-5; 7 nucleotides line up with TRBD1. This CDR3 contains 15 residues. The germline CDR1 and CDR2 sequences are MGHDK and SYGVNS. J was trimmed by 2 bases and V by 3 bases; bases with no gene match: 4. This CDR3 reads CASSDLTGGNQPQHF. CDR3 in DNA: TGTGCCAGCAGTGACCTTACAGGGGGCAATCAGCCCCAGCATTTT.

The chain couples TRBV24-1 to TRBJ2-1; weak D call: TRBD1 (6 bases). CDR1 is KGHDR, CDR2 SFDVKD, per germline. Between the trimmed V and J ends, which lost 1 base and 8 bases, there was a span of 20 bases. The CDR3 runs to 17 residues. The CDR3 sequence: CATSDFTAGQGRYEQFF. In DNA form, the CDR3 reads TGTGCCACCAGTGATTTTACCGCCGGGCAGGGGAGATATGAGCAGTTCTTC.

For the CDR3, the DNA is TGCGCCAGCAGTAGTGAGGGGGCACCCAATCAGCCCCAGCATTTT. This translates into CASSSEGAPNQPQHF. The chain is built from TRBV10-2 and TRBJ1-5; 7 bases match TRBD1. The CDR3 runs 15 residues. CDR1 and CDR2 from the germline V gene are WSHSY and SAAADI. V was pared by 5 bases and J by 3 bases, with 7 bases of the junction left unmatched.

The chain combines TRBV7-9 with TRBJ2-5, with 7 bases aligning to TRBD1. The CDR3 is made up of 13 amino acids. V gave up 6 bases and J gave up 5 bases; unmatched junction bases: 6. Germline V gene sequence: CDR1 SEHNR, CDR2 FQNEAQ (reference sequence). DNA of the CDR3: TGTGCCAGCAGAAAGACAGGGTTGGAGACCCAGTACTTC. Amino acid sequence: CASRKTGLETQYF.

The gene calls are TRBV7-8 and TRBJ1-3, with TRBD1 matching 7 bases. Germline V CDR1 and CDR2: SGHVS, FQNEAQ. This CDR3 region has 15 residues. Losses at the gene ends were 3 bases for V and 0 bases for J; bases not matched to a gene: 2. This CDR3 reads CASSLTGSSGNTIYF. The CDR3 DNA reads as TGTGCCAGCAGCTTGACAGGGAGCTCTGGAAACACCATATATTTT.

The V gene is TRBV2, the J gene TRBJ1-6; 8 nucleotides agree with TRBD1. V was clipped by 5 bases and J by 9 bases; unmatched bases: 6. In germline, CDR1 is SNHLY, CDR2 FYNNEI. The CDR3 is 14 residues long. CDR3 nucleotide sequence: TGTGCCAGCAGTCAGACAGGGGCCGGTTCACCCCTCCACTTT. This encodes CASSQTGAGSPLHF.

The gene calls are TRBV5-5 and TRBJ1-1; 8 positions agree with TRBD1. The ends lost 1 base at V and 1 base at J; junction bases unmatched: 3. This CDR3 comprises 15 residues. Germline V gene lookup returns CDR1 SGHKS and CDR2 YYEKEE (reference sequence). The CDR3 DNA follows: TGTGCCAGCAGCTTGAGGACAGGGCGGAACACTGAAGCTTTCTTT. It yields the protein CASSLRTGRNTEAFF.

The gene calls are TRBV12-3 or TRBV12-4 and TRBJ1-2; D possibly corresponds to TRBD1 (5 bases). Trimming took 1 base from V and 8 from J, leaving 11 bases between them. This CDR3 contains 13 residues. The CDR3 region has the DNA TGTGCCAGCAGTTTAGAAGGCAGGGTAGGCTACACCTTC. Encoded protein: CASSLEGRVGYTF.

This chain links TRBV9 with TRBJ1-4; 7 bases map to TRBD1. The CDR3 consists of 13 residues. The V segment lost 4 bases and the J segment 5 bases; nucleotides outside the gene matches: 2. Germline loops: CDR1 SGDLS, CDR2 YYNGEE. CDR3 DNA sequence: TGTGCCAGCAGCAAGACAGGGAATGAAAAACTGTTTTTT. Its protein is CASSKTGNEKLFF.

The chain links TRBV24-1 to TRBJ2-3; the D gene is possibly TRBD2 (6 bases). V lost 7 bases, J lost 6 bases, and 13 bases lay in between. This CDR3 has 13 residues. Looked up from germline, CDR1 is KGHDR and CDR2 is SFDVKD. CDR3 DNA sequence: TGTGCCACCAGCCTGGACGGGGGTGATACGCAGTATTTT. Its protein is CATSLDGGDTQYF.

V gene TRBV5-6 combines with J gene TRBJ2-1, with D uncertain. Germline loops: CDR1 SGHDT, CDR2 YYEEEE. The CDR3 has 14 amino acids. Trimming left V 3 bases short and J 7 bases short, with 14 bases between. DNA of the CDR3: TGTGCCAGCAGCTCCTTACCTGAAGGAAATGAGCAGTTCTTC. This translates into CASSSLPEGNEQFF.

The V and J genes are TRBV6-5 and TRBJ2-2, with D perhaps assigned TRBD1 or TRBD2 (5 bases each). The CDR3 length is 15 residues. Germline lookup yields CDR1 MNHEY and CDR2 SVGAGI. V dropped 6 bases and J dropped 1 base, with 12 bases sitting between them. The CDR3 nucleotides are TGTGCCAGCAGCCCCGGGACGCTGAACACCGGGGAGCTGTTTTTT. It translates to CASSPGTLNTGELFF.

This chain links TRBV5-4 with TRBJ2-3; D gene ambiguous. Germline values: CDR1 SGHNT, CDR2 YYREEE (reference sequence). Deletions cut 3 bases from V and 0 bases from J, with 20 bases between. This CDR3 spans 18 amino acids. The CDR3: CASSYRHGRSSSTDTQYF. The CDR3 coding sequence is TGTGCCAGCAGCTACCGACACGGGCGGTCCTCTAGCACAGATACGCAGTATTTT. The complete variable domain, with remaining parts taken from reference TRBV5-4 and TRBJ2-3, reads ETGVTQSPTHLIKTRGQQVTLRCSSQSGHNTVSWYQQALGQGPQFIFQYYREEENGRGNFPPRFSGLQFPNYSSELNVNALELDDSALYLCASSYRHGRSSSTDTQYFGPGTRLTVL.

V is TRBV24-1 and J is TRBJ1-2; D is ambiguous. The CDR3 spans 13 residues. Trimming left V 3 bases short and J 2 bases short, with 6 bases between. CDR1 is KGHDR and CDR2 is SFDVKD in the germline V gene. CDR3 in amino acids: CATSDRPNYGYTF. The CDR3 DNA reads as TGTGCCACCAGTGATCGGCCCAACTATGGCTACACCTTC.

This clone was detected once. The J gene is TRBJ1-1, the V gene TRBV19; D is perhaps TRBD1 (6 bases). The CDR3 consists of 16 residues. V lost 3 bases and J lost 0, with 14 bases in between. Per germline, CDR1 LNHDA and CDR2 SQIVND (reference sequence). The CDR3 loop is CASSIRAGAMNTEAFF. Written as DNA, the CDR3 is TGTGCCAGTAGTATTAGGGCAGGGGCTATGAACACTGAAGCTTTCTTT. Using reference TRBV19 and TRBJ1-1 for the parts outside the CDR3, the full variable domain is DGGITQSPKYLFRKEGQNVTLSCEQNLNHDAMYWYRQDPGQGLRLIYYSQIVNDFQKGDIAEGYSVSREKKESFPLTVTSAQKNPTAFYLCASSIRAGAMNTEAFFGQGTRLTVV.

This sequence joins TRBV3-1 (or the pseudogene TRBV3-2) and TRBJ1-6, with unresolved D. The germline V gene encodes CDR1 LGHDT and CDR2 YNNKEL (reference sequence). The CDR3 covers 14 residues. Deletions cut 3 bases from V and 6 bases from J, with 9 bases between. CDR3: CASSHPTGNSPLHF. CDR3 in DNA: TGTGCCAGCAGCCACCCCACTGGTAATTCACCCCTCCACTTT.

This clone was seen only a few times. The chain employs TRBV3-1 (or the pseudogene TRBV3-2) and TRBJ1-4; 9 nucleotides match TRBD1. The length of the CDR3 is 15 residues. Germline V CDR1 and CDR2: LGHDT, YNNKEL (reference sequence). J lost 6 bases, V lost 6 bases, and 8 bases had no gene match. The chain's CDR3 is CASSFSGTGHEKLFF. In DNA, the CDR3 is TGTGCCAGCAGTTTTTCCGGGACAGGGCATGAAAAACTGTTTTTT.

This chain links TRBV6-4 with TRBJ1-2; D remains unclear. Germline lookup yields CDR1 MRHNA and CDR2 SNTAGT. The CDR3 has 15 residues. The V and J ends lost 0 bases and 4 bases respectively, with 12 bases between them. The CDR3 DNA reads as TGTGCCAGCAGTGACTCGAACACGGCAAGCTATGGCTACACCTTC. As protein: CASSDSNTASYGYTF.

In nucleotides, the CDR3 is TGTGCCAGCAGTAACACTGTTGGGTTGAGCAATGAGCAGTTCTTC. Translated: CASSNTVGLSNEQFF. The chain couples TRBV6-6 to TRBJ2-1; no firm D call. The CDR3 is made up of 15 amino acids. Germline CDR1 is MNHNY and CDR2 is SVGAGI (reference sequence). With 5 bases removed from V and 6 bases from J, the gap between germline ends came to 17 bases.

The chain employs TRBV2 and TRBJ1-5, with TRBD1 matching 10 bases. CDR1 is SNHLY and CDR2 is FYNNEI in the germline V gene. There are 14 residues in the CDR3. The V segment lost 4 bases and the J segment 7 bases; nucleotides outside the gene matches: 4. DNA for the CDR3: TGTGCCAGCAGTGGGACAGGGGGTTACCAGCCCCAGCATTTT. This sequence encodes CASSGTGGYQPQHF. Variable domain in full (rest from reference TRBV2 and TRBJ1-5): EPEVTQTPSHQVTQMGQEVILRCVPISNHLYFYWYRQILGQKVEFLVSFYNNEISEKSEIFDDQFSVERPDGSNFTLKIRSTKLEDSAMYFCASSGTGGYQPQHFGDGTRLSIL.

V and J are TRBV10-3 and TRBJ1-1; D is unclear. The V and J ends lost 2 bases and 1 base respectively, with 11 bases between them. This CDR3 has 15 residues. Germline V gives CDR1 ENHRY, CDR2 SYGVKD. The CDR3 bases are TGTGCCATCAGTGAGCAACCGGGCGGGAACACTGAAGCTTTCTTT. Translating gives CAISEQPGGNTEAFF.

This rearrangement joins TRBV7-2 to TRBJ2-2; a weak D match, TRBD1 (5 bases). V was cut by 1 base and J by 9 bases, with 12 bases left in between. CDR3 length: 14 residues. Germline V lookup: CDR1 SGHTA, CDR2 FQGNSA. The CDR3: CASSLGQGGRELFF. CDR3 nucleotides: TGTGCCAGCAGCTTAGGGCAGGGTGGCAGGGAGCTGTTTTTT.

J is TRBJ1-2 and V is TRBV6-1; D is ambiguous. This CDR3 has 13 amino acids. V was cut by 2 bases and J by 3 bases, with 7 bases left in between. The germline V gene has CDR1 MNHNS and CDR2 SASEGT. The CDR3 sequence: CASSELGYYGYTF. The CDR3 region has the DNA TGTGCCAGCAGTGAACTGGGCTACTATGGCTACACCTTC.

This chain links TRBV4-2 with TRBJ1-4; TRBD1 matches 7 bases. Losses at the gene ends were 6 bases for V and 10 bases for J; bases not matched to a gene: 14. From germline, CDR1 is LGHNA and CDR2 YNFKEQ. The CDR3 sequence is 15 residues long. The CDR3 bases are TGTGCCAGCAGGGATGGGACAGTTGAGGTTGGAAAACTGTTTTTT. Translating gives CASRDGTVEVGKLFF.

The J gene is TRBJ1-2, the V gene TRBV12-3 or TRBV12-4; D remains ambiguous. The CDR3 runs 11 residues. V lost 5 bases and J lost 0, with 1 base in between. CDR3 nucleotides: TGTGCCAGCAGTCCTAACTATGGCTACACCTTC. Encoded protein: CASSPNYGYTF.